This entry lists 27 T cell receptor beta chains sequenced from one sample in a study of T cells after yellow fever vaccination (dated by TCRdb to about 2019). The treatment or condition tag for this specimen amounts to: live attenuated yellow fever vaccine strain. Library creation used 5' RACE. Sequenced on an Illumina NovaSeq 6000. Using fastp at Q25 and MiXCR, TCRdb reprocessed the public reads and kept productive beta chains. Each record represents a unique CDR3 protein, reported with the most common genes and DNA among its rows. This sample comprises 340,000 or so distinct CDR3 sequences, around an eighth of them detected only once. Jointly, the top ten make up roughly 3% of the sample. The starting material was CD4+ T cells sorted from PBMCs, obtained 15 days after the yellow fever booster vaccination. Source of these receptors: a man between 18 and 29 years old who received the YFV17D yellow fever vaccine.

The chain combines TRBV10-3 with TRBJ2-5; no clear D gene. With 2 bases removed from V and 5 bases from J, the gap between germline ends came to 9 bases. CDR3 length: 13 residues. Germline-derived CDR1 and CDR2 are ENHRY and SYGVKD. This CDR3 is CAISEALRETQYF. CDR3 sequence (DNA): TGTGCCATCAGTGAGGCCCTGCGGGAGACCCAGTACTTC.

In this sample, this clonotype turned up a few times. This chain uses TRBV12-3 or TRBV12-4 with TRBJ1-2, with a tentative D call TRBD1 (5 bases). With 0 bases removed from V and 4 bases from J, the gap between germline ends came to 9 bases. The CDR3 is made up of 14 amino acids. The CDR3 nucleotides read TGTGCCAGCAGTTTAGCTGACAGAACCTATGGCTACACCTTC. Protein: CASSLADRTYGYTF.

This chain joins TRBV10-3 and TRBJ1-4; 11 nucleotides agree with TRBD1. CDR3 size: 17 residues. Trimming at V came to 6 bases and at J to 0 bases, leaving 6 bases not matched to a gene. In germline, CDR1 is ENHRY, CDR2 SYGVKD. The CDR3 loop is CAISAGQGVATNEKLFF. The CDR3 nucleotides are TGTGCCATCAGCGCGGGACAGGGGGTTGCAACTAATGAAAAACTGTTTTTT.

This clonotype was counted at least ten times. This chain links TRBV9 with TRBJ2-1, with D tentatively TRBD2 (6 bases). In germline, CDR1 is SGDLS, CDR2 YYNGEE. Deletions cut 0 bases from V and 2 bases from J, with 9 bases between. The CDR3 totals 15 residues. This chain's CDR3 is CASSVEEGPYNEQFF. CDR3 nucleotides: TGTGCCAGCAGCGTAGAGGAGGGGCCCTACAATGAGCAGTTCTTC.

This chain uses TRBV20-1 with TRBJ1-1, with D perhaps matching TRBD1 (5 bases). The germline gives CDR1 DFQATT, CDR2 SNEGSKA (reference sequence). With 6 bases removed from V and 1 base from J, the gap between germline ends came to 12 bases. This CDR3 has 13 residues. CDR3 sequence: CSAGDGQNTEAFF. CDR3 sequence (DNA): TGCAGTGCGGGGGACGGGCAGAACACTGAAGCTTTCTTT.

V and J are TRBV6-1 and TRBJ2-7; D is unclear. The germline CDR1 and CDR2 sequences are MNHNS and SASEGT. Trimming stripped 2 bases from V and 2 bases from J, with 10 bases between. This CDR3 is built from 14 residues. The CDR3 nucleotides read TGTGCCAGCAGTGAACTCCCGCTCCCCTACGAGCAGTACTTC. Translation gives CASSELPLPYEQYF.

This clonotype was detected a few times. V and J are TRBV21-1 and TRBJ1-1; whether TRBD1, the table's D call, matches the DNA was not checked. TRBV21-1 is annotated as a pseudogene. CDR3 length equals 15 residues. CDR3: CASSKSQGRETEAFF. In nucleotides, the CDR3 is TGTGCCAGCAGCAAATCCCAGGGGCGGGAAACTGAAGCTTTCTTT.

This clonotype was picked up a small number of times. Written as DNA, the CDR3 is TGCAGCGTTGAGGTGACCCCTATTTCTGGTTACACCTTC. Amino acids: CSVEVTPISGYTF. The rearrangement joins TRBV29-1 to TRBJ1-2; no definite D call. The V gene lost 3 bases and the J gene lost 11 bases, with 19 bases spanning the gap. The length of the CDR3 is 13 residues. Germline V gene sequence: CDR1 SQVTM, CDR2 ANQGSEA.

The rearrangement joins TRBV27 to TRBJ2-1; TRBD2 is a possible D gene (5 bases). V was clipped by 6 bases and J by 7 bases, with 13 bases between them. This CDR3 is built from 13 residues. In germline, CDR1 is MNHEY, CDR2 SMNVEV (reference sequence). The CDR3 nucleotides read TGTGCCAGCAGCATCACTAGAACGAATGAGCAGTTCTTC. The encoded protein is CASSITRTNEQFF.

The DNA of the CDR3 is TGCAGTGCTGCCGGGACTGCAAAAGGGGCCCAGTACTTC. The encoded protein is CSAAGTAKGAQYF. The V call is TRBV20-1, the J call TRBJ2-5, with D possibly being TRBD2 (6 bases). This CDR3 spans 13 amino acids. Germline CDR1 is DFQATT and CDR2 is SNEGSKA (reference sequence). The V end lost 5 bases, the J end lost 9 bases, and 19 bases lay between the germline ends.

In this sample, this clonotype turned up a few times. This sequence joins TRBV7-2 and TRBJ2-7, with 7 bases aligning to TRBD2. This CDR3 is 14 amino acids long. In germline, CDR1 is SGHTA, CDR2 FQGNSA. After removal of 1 base from V and 6 bases from J, the junction contained 6 bases not matched to a gene. The CDR3 region is CASSLVGWEGEQYF. The DNA for the CDR3 is TGTGCCAGCAGCTTAGTCGGGTGGGAGGGCGAGCAGTACTTC.

The chain employs TRBV5-1 and TRBJ2-2; a possible D gene is TRBD1 (5 bases). This CDR3 comprises 15 residues. The germline V gene encodes CDR1 SGHRS and CDR2 YFSETQ. V was cut by 6 bases and J by 2 bases, with 14 bases left in between. This chain's CDR3 is CASTRTPQNTGELFF. The DNA of the CDR3 is TGCGCCAGCACTCGGACACCCCAAAACACCGGGGAGCTGTTTTTT.

This clonotype was counted between two and nine times. The J gene is TRBJ1-2, the V gene TRBV7-9; D unresolved. Trimming pared 1 base from V and 4 bases from J, leaving 19 bases between. Germline CDR1 reads SEHNR; CDR2 reads FQNEAQ (reference sequence). This CDR3 region has 17 residues. In nucleotides, the CDR3 is TGTGCCAGCAGCTTAGTTCTAGGAGGAGTTTCAACCTATGGCTACACCTTC. As protein: CASSLVLGGVSTYGYTF.

V and J are TRBV21-1 and TRBJ2-7. TRBV21-1 is an annotated pseudogene. This CDR3 region has 13 residues. CDR3 DNA sequence: TGTGCCAGCTACCGACGGCAAACCTACGAGCAGTACGTC. It encodes CASYRRQTYEQYV.

This clonotype was counted only a few times. The rearrangement links TRBV20-1 to TRBJ2-1; D gene ambiguous. This CDR3 has 15 amino acids. Germline V lookup: CDR1 DFQATT, CDR2 SNEGSKA (reference sequence). Trimming pared 2 bases from V and 0 bases from J, leaving 11 bases between. For the CDR3, the DNA is TGCAGTGCTAGATATGCGGCCCTCTCCTACAATGAGCAGTTCTTC. Translated: CSARYAALSYNEQFF.

In its sample, this clonotype was seen many times. The chain recombines TRBV12-3 or TRBV12-4 with TRBJ1-6; D remains unclear. V was cut by 5 bases and J by 5 bases, with 7 bases left in between. The CDR3 totals 13 residues. In DNA form, the CDR3 reads TGTGCCAGCAGTCTCCAGGATAATTCACCCCTCCACTTT. Encoded protein: CASSLQDNSPLHF.

This clonotype showed up just a few times. This sequence joins TRBV10-3 and TRBJ2-2; TRBD2 is a possible D gene (6 bases). The germline V and J ends were trimmed by 9 bases and 4 bases, with 15 bases remaining between them. Germline V CDR1 and CDR2: ENHRY, SYGVKD. The CDR3 contains 14 residues. DNA for the CDR3: TGTGCCATACCTGTGCAGGGACTCACCGGGGAGCTGTTTTTT. It is translated as CAIPVQGLTGELFF.

This clonotype has only a few counts. The chain joins TRBV30 to TRBJ2-7; 10 nucleotides agree with TRBD1. This CDR3 contains 14 residues. Germline V gene lookup returns CDR1 GTSNPN and CDR2 SVGIG (reference sequence). Trimming took 2 bases from V and 7 from J; bases not matched to a gene: 8. The chain's CDR3 is CAWSSPGQGKEQYF. CDR3 nucleotides: TGTGCCTGGAGTTCTCCGGGACAGGGGAAAGAGCAGTACTTC.

This clonotype was seen a handful of times. The gene calls are TRBV7-9 and TRBJ1-4; no definite D call. CDR1 and CDR2 from the germline V gene are SEHNR and FQNEAQ (reference sequence). CDR3 length equals 15 residues. Trimming removed 1 base at V and 0 bases at J, with 6 bases between. The CDR3 nucleotides are TGTGCCAGCAGCTTAGTCAGTTCAACTAATGAAAAACTGTTTTTT. Translation: CASSLVSSTNEKLFF.

This clonotype was observed a handful of times. This chain joins TRBV12-3 or TRBV12-4 and TRBJ2-6, with D unresolved. V was trimmed by 7 bases and J by 0 bases, leaving 7 bases between them. The CDR3 extends over 14 amino acids. CDR3 nucleotide sequence: TGTGCCAGCAAACTCTACTCTGGGGCCAACGTCCTGACTTTC. Its translation is CASKLYSGANVLTF.

This clonotype has a handful of counts. J is TRBJ2-1 and V is TRBV5-6; D could derive from TRBD1 or TRBD2 (6 bases each). CDR3 length equals 15 residues. CDR1 is SGHDT and CDR2 is YYEEEE in the germline V gene. V was trimmed by 0 bases and J by 12 bases, leaving 19 bases between them. Here the CDR3 reads CASSLGGTGAMGQFF. The CDR3 coding sequence is TGTGCCAGCAGCTTGGGAGGCACGGGGGCAATGGGGCAGTTCTTC.

This clonotype is medium-sized in the sample. V and J are TRBV24-1 and TRBJ2-3, with 7 bases lining up with TRBD2. V was clipped by 3 bases and J by 4 bases; unmatched bases: 12. The CDR3 loop spans 17 amino acids. Germline-derived CDR1 and CDR2 are KGHDR and SFDVKD. CDR3 sequence (DNA): TGTGCCACCAGTGATCCACTAGCGCTCGTTGGAGCAGATACGCAGTATTTT. Amino acid sequence: CATSDPLALVGADTQYF.

V and J are TRBV11-2 and TRBJ1-1; 11 bases agree with TRBD1. CDR1 and CDR2 (germline): SGHAT, FQNNGV. There are 13 residues in the CDR3. V was clipped by 1 base and J by 12 bases; unmatched bases: 4. CDR3 amino acids: CASSLGRDRGTFF. In DNA form, the CDR3 reads TGTGCCAGCAGCTTAGGCCGGGACAGGGGGACTTTCTTT.

The CDR3 DNA sequence: TGTGCCTGGAGTGTAAGGGCCACCCTAAGAGGTCAGCCCCAGCATTTT. Amino acid sequence: CAWSVRATLRGQPQHF. The chain is built from TRBV30 and TRBJ1-5; D is uncertain. Germline CDR1 reads GTSNPN; CDR2 reads SVGIG (reference sequence). The CDR3 sequence is 16 residues long. Deletions cut 0 bases from V and 6 bases from J, with 18 bases between.

The chain couples TRBV29-1 to TRBJ1-4; D gene unclear. The CDR3 sequence is 11 residues long. The germline V and J ends were trimmed by 5 bases and 4 bases, with 5 bases remaining between them. The germline gives CDR1 SQVTM, CDR2 ANQGSEA. In DNA form, the CDR3 reads TGCAGCGTTCAATTTAATGAAAAACTGTTTTTT. It codes for CSVQFNEKLFF.

In this sample, this clonotype turned up a few times. The J gene is TRBJ1-6, the V gene TRBV10-3, with D perhaps TRBD1 (5 bases). This CDR3 has 14 amino acids. From germline, CDR1 is ENHRY and CDR2 SYGVKD. The V end lost 11 bases, the J end lost 6 bases, and 17 bases lay between the germline ends. CDR3 loop: CASNQGVRNSPLHF. CDR3 DNA sequence: TGTGCCTCCAACCAGGGAGTACGTAATTCACCCCTCCACTTT.

This clonotype has ten or more counts. The chain combines TRBV14 with TRBJ1-1; the match to TRBD1 covers 7 bases. CDR3 length: 14 residues. The junction had 12 bases not matched to a gene; V was cut back by 3 bases and J by 11 bases. Per the germline V gene, CDR1 is SGHDN and CDR2 is FVKESK. CDR3 protein: CASSQELTGKMAFF. CDR3 sequence (DNA): TGTGCCAGCAGCCAGGAACTGACAGGGAAGATGGCTTTCTTT.